The 24 T cell receptor beta chains presented below share a single source sample, sequenced in a study of tumor-infiltrating lymphocytes in primary liver carcinoma (dated by TCRdb to about 2017). Total RNA and DNA were co-extracted without cell sorting from approximately 20-30 mg of bulk tissue using the AllPrep DNA/RNA mini kit. These reads were obtained on an Illumina HiSeq 2500. Starting from roughly 540 ng total RNA, TCRbeta-specific cDNA was produced by reverse transcription with a constant-region primer and ProtoScript II reverse transcriptase. The TCRbeta libraries were prepared through three rounds of nested multiplex PCR following a slightly modified ARM-PCR procedure. Each of the first two PCR rounds ran for about 10 cycles and used multiplex TRBV1-TRBV30 forward primers together with a Cbeta reverse primer. The raw public reads went through TCRdb reprocessing: fastp at Q25, MiXCR clone calling, in-frame beta chains kept. Each CDR3 protein appears once, grouped with its most common genes and DNA. For this sample the table gives about 43,000 distinct CDR3 sequences, of which around 70% were detected only once. About 20% of the sample belongs to the ten largest clones.

The specimen was liver tumor tissue from sampling region 2. This sample's cell subset or site label indicates: tumor region T2, inferior pole. These receptors were obtained from a middle-aged man with primary liver carcinoma and hepatitis B virus infection.

The rearrangement joins TRBV5-4 to TRBJ2-7, with 15 bases fitting TRBD2. This CDR3 has 18 amino acids. The junction had 16 bases not matched to a gene; V was cut back by 8 bases and J by 4 bases. Germline assignment: CDR1 SGHNT and CDR2 YYREEE (reference sequence). As DNA, the CDR3 is TGTGCCAGGAGTCGGACTAGCGGGAGGGCCCCCACTTATTACGAGCAGTACTTC. Its protein is CARSRTSGRAPTYYEQYF.

A note on this clonotype: The junction departs from the called germline gene at one end, perhaps through a read error. The V call is TRBV7-9, the J call TRBJ2-7, with D unclear. This CDR3 has 13 residues. Looked up from germline, CDR1 is SEHNR and CDR2 is FQNEAQ (reference sequence). In DNA, the CDR3 is TGTGCCAACAGCTTAAATCAGGCCTACGAGCAGTACTTC. Translated: CANSLNQAYEQYF.

CDR3 residues: CASQGNLPGANVLTF. CDR3 coding DNA: TGTGCGAGCCAGGGTAATTTGCCTGGGGCCAACGTCCTGACTTTC. V is TRBV7-9 and J is TRBJ2-6; tentative D call: TRBD1 (5 bases). The CDR3 runs 15 residues. Germline CDR1 is SEHNR and CDR2 is FQNEAQ (reference sequence).

This clonotype was picked up a small number of times. One end of the junction is discordant with germline, which a read error may explain. The chain carries TRBV19 and TRBJ2-3; possibly TRBD1 or TRBD2 for D (6 bases each). Germline V gene sequence: CDR1 LNHDA, CDR2 SQIVND (reference sequence). The CDR3 runs to 16 residues. The CDR3 protein is CAGSPSRGLGTDTQYF. The CDR3 DNA reads TGTGCCGGTAGCCCCTCCCGGGGGCTCGGCACAGATACGCAGTATTTT.

This clonotype was seen a single time. At one of its ends the junction is not consistent with the germline gene, which may arise from a read error. The CDR3 region is CGVGEQGQPQHF. In nucleotides, the CDR3 is TGCGGCGTTGGGGAACAGGGGCAGCCACAGCATTTT. The chain uses TRBV29-1 and TRBJ1-5; 7 bases line up with TRBD1. Germline V gene data show CDR1 as SQVTM and CDR2 as ANQGSEA. The CDR3 is made up of 12 amino acids.

The chain uses TRBV5-4 and TRBJ2-5; TRBD2 matches at 10 bases. CDR3 length: 17 amino acids. In germline, CDR1 is SGHNT, CDR2 YYREEE (reference sequence). Trimming took 5 bases from V and 9 from J; bases not matched to a gene: 19. The CDR3 here is CASSHTSGKTKGRPQYF. As DNA, the CDR3 is TGTGCCAGCAGTCACACTAGCGGGAAGACTAAAGGGAGACCCCAGTACTTC.

As for this clonotype: At one end, the junction sequence differs from germline, possibly due to a read error. The rearrangement uses TRBV12-3 or TRBV12-4 and TRBJ1-4; D is perhaps TRBD1 (5 bases). The CDR3 is 13 residues long. CDR3 in amino acids: CACSLAGTEKLFF. CDR3 DNA sequence: TGTGCCTGCAGTTTAGCAGGGACCGAAAAACTGTTTTTT.

A word on this clonotype: One end of the junction varies from germline; a read error may be responsible. The chain carries TRBV11-1 and TRBJ2-2; possibly TRBD1 or TRBD2 for D (5 bases each). The germline gives CDR1 SGHAT, CDR2 FQDESV (reference sequence). The CDR3 runs 13 residues. CDR3 residues: CARSLDFTGGLFF. The CDR3 DNA is TGTGCCAGGAGCTTAGACTTCACTGGGGGGCTGTTTTTT.

On this clonotype itself: The junction does not match germline at one end; this may be a read error. The rearrangement links TRBV5-4 to TRBJ2-5; 7 bases fit TRBD1. The length of the CDR3 is 13 residues. Germline values: CDR1 SGHNT, CDR2 YYREEE (reference sequence). Here the CDR3 reads CASNSDRVETQYF. The CDR3 DNA sequence: TGTGCCAGCAACTCTGACAGGGTAGAGACACAGTACTTC.

About this clonotype: Here the CDR3 omits its conserved ending phenylalanine or tryptophan, so a read error is the likely source. The chain recombines TRBV11-2 with TRBJ2-6; either TRBD1 or TRBD2 may fit D (6 bases each). There are 21 residues in the CDR3. Germline V gene sequence: CDR1 SGHAT, CDR2 FQNNGV. CDR3 sequence (DNA): TGTCCCAGCAGCATGGGGGGAGGCAGGGGCATTTCCCTCACTGGGGCCAACGTCCTGACTCTC. Its protein is CPSSMGGGRGISLTGANVLTL.

A word on this clonotype: Its ends do not fully match the called genes, so a read error is possible. The chain joins TRBV11-2 to TRBJ2-3; 11 bases agree with TRBD2. Germline CDR1 is SGHAT and CDR2 is FQNNGV. The CDR3 sequence is 16 residues long. The CDR3 region is CVSSLLAGASTDTQYF. CDR3 nucleotides: TGTGTCAGCAGCTTACTAGCGGGAGCCAGCACAGATACGCAGTATTTT.

In regard to this clonotype: The junction departs from germline at one end; a sequencing error may be responsible. J is TRBJ2-1 and V is TRBV6-5, with D maybe TRBD2 (5 bases). Germline assignment: CDR1 MNHEY and CDR2 SVGAGI. The CDR3 is 11 amino acids. CDR3 amino acids: CTSGSEGEQFF. The CDR3 DNA sequence: TGTACCAGCGGTAGCGAGGGTGAGCAGTTCTTC.

In this sample, this clonotype turned up a few times. The chain uses TRBV20-1 and TRBJ2-7; D gene unclear. Trimming cost V 3 bases and J 9 bases, with 15 bases left between them. The CDR3 consists of 12 residues. The germline V gene encodes CDR1 DFQATT and CDR2 SNEGSKA (reference sequence). The CDR3 sequence is CSASAEGATQYF. As DNA, the CDR3 is TGCAGTGCTAGTGCAGAAGGAGCGACGCAGTACTTC.

As for this clonotype: Since the CDR3 does not end with the conserved phenylalanine or tryptophan, this likely comes from a read error. The chain recombines TRBV18 with TRBJ1-1; no definite D call. The length of the CDR3 is 13 residues. The germline CDR1 and CDR2 sequences are KGHSH and LQKENI. V gave up 6 bases and J gave up 5 bases, with 13 bases separating them. CDR3 nucleotides: TGTGCCAGCTCTTGGCAGCGGAATACTGAAGCTTTCCTT. Encoded protein: CASSWQRNTEAFL.

The chain recombines TRBV6-6 with TRBJ2-5, with D hard to call. The CDR3 has 15 residues. Germline CDR1 and CDR2: MNHNY and SVGAGI (reference sequence). V dropped 1 base and J dropped 2 bases, with 11 bases sitting between them. CDR3 in DNA: TGTGCCAGCAGTTACTTGGGTCAAGAACAAGAGACCCAGTACTTC. Protein: CASSYLGQEQETQYF.

This clonotype is judged large. The chain links TRBV29-1 to TRBJ2-1, with D tentatively TRBD1 (5 bases). CDR3 length equals 10 residues. V lost 5 bases to trimming and J lost 10 bases, with 9 bases between them. Germline assignment: CDR1 SQVTM and CDR2 ANQGSEA. CDR3 bases: TGCAGCGTTCTTGACAGCGAGCAGTTCTTC. Encoded protein: CSVLDSEQFF.

A note on this clonotype: No conserved phenylalanine or tryptophan ends this CDR3, so it is likely a read error. V is TRBV29-1 and J is TRBJ2-3; D possibly corresponds to TRBD2 (6 bases). CDR1 SQVTM and CDR2 ANQGSEA come from the germline V gene. The CDR3 spans 15 residues. As DNA, the CDR3 is TGCGGCGTTGAGGGCGGGGCCTGCATCACAGATACGCAGTATCTT. Protein sequence: CGVEGGACITDTQYL.

This clonotype was detected only a few times. The conserved phenylalanine or tryptophan normally closing the CDR3 is absent here, so this likely arose from a read error. This chain joins TRBV11-3 and TRBJ2-7; maybe TRBD2 (5 bases). CDR1 SGHNT and CDR2 YENEEA come from the germline V gene. V was trimmed by 3 bases and J by 6 bases, leaving 12 bases between them. The CDR3 consists of 13 residues. CDR3 region: CASSFGVLGEQYY. The CDR3 DNA reads as TGTGCCAGCAGCTTCGGGGTTTTGGGCGAGCAGTACTAT.

This chain uses TRBV12-3 or TRBV12-4 with TRBJ2-5, with 9 bases fitting TRBD2. This CDR3 region has 14 residues. The V gene end was trimmed by 3 bases and the J gene end by 5 bases; junction bases not matched to a gene: 4. Written as DNA, the CDR3 is TGTGCCAGCAGTTTTGCGGGAGGGGAGGAGACCCAGTACTTC. Translating gives CASSFAGGEETQYF.

This clonotype was detected a few times. A much larger clone lies one base from this, so it may be a read error. The chain is built from TRBV5-6 and TRBJ2-7, with 8 nucleotides matching TRBD1. CDR1 is SGHDT, CDR2 YYEEEE, per germline. This CDR3 spans 14 amino acids. In nucleotides, the CDR3 is TGTGCCAGCAGCTCGCGGACAGGGCCCTACGATCAGTACTTC. Its translation: CASSSRTGPYDQYF.

Worth noting for this clonotype: At one boundary the junction diverges from the germline segment, which might be a read error. V gene TRBV10-2 combines with J gene TRBJ2-1; 12 nucleotides agree with TRBD2. CDR3 length: 16 residues. The germline gives CDR1 WSHSY, CDR2 SAAADI. Written as DNA, the CDR3 is TGCGCCAGCAGTGATTGGACTAGCGGGATCAACAATGGGCAGTTCTTC. This codes for CASSDWTSGINNGQFF.

For this clonotype: Possible read error: a much larger clone is one base away. The chain combines TRBV2 with TRBJ2-7; D ambiguous. Germline CDR1 is SNHLY and CDR2 is FYNNEI. There are 12 residues in the CDR3. The CDR3 DNA reads TGTGCCATCAGTGACCAGAACCACGAGCAGTACTTC. Amino acid sequence: CAISDQNHEQYF.

With regard to this clonotype: The junction differs from germline at one of its ends, possibly a read error. The V and J genes are TRBV29-1 and TRBJ2-2; tentatively, D is TRBD2 (5 bases). Germline V gene lookup returns CDR1 SQVTM and CDR2 ANQGSEA. The CDR3 contains 14 residues. The CDR3 sequence is CSVDTLGNTGELSF. The CDR3 DNA reads as TGCAGCGTTGATACGCTTGGGAACACCGGGGAGCTGTCTTTT.

The J gene is TRBJ2-7, the V gene TRBV29-1; the D is unclear. CDR1 SQVTM and CDR2 ANQGSEA come from the germline V gene. The V end was cut by 6 bases, the J end by 3 bases, with 12 bases between. There are 12 residues in the CDR3. The CDR3 DNA reads as TGCAGCGTATCCCCACGGAGCTACGAGCAGTACTTC. Amino acids: CSVSPRSYEQYF.